Listed below are T cell receptor beta chains from one sample, sequenced in a study. Using its own MiXCR run on the 5' RACE reads, TCRdb lists one record per CDR3 protein. The top ten clones hold approximately 3.3% of a sample with tens of thousands of distinct CDR3 sequences, approximately 23% of them seen once. Sequenced: tumor-infiltrating naive CD4+ T cells sorted from the breast tumor. The receptors were sampled from a female donor with breast cancer. Both conserved end residues are part of each CDR3. D genes are given only for firm matches. Some rows mark clone size as missing; the rest say once, few, many or name a class of expanded clone.

CDR3nt | CDR3aa | j_gene | v_gene | abundance | d_gene
TGCGCCAGCAGCCAAGGGACAACCTATAATTCACCCCTCCACTTT | CASSQGTTYNSPLHF | TRBJ1-6 | TRBV4-1 | few | .
TGTGCCTGTAGCTTATCTGAGAACACCGGGGAGCTGTTTTTT | CACSLSENTGELFF | TRBJ2-2 | TRBV7-6 | . | .
TGTGCCAGCAGCCCCTGGGCGTTTCGCACAGATACGCAGTATTTT | CASSPWAFRTDTQYF | TRBJ2-3 | TRBV7-3 | few | .
TGTGCCAGCAATCGTGGGGAGTATAGCAATCAGCCCCAGCATTTT | CASNRGEYSNQPQHF | TRBJ1-5 | TRBV6-1 | few | .
TGTGCCAGCAGCCACAGGGGAGAGGAGACCCAGTACTTC | CASSHRGEETQYF | TRBJ2-5 | TRBV4-2 | . | .
TGCAGTGCAAGACGAAAACTCAATCAGCCCCAGCATTTT | CSARRKLNQPQHF | TRBJ1-5 | TRBV20-1 | . | .
TGTGCCAGCTCCTCCGTGGGCGCGGGGGATCAGCCCCAGCATTTT | CASSSVGAGDQPQHF | TRBJ1-5 | TRBV18 | . | .
TGTGCCAGCAGCCTCGGACAGGGAGTGGTGGAGACCCAGTACTTC | CASSLGQGVVETQYF | TRBJ2-5 | TRBV7-9 | . | TRBD1
TGTGCCAGCAGCCCCCCCGCAACGGGACTCTCTGGGGCCAACGTCCTGACTTTC | CASSPPATGLSGANVLTF | TRBJ2-6 | TRBV7-9 | few | .
TGTGCCAGCAGCAAACCGGGCTACGAGCAGTACTTC | CASSKPGYEQYF | TRBJ2-7 | TRBV5-6 | few | .
TGCAGCGTCCTTGGACAGTCGAACACCGGGGAGCTGCTTTTT | CSVLGQSNTGELLF | TRBJ2-2 | TRBV29-1 | . | .
TGCGCCAGCAGCTTGGCAAGTTCGAGCTCCTACAATGAGCAGTTCTTC | CASSLASSSSYNEQFF | TRBJ2-1 | TRBV5-1 | few | .
TGTGCCATCAGTGAGTCGGTTGGTCGAGGGAGACACGAGCAGTACTTC | CAISESVGRGRHEQYF | TRBJ2-7 | TRBV10-3 | . | .
TGTGCCAGCAGTTTAGCCGACATCCCTAATGGCTACACCTTC | CASSLADIPNGYTF | TRBJ1-2 | TRBV12-3/TRBV12-4 | . | .
TGTGCCAGCAGTTCCCTAGGATTGAATGCGTACGAGCAGTACTTC | CASSSLGLNAYEQYF | TRBJ2-7 | TRBV6-2/TRBV6-3 | . | .
TGCGCCAGCAGCCTCCGGGACTCCCTTTACGAGCAGTACTTC | CASSLRDSLYEQYF | TRBJ2-7 | TRBV5-1 | many | .
TGTGCCAGCAGCTTAGGCCCCATTGGGGGGACAGGCAGCTCCTACGAGCAGTACTTC | CASSLGPIGGTGSSYEQYF | TRBJ2-7 | TRBV7-6 | many | TRBD1
TGTGCCACCAGCAGAGATAGGGGGGGCCAGGCTGAAGCTTTCTTT | CATSRDRGGQAEAFF | TRBJ1-1 | TRBV15 | . | .
TGCAGCGTTGCGGGGGCTCGTGGCTACACCTTC | CSVAGARGYTF | TRBJ1-2 | TRBV29-1 | many | .
TGTGCCAGCAGCTTCGGGGTAATCACAGATACGCAGTATTTT | CASSFGVITDTQYF | TRBJ2-3 | TRBV5-5 | . | .
TGTGCCAGCAGCTCCACAATCCTACAGGTTTCCGGGGAGCTGTTTTTT | CASSSTILQVSGELFF | TRBJ2-2 | TRBV5-5 | once | .
TGTGCCAGCAGCCAAGATGAGGGGGACTATGGCTACACCTTC | CASSQDEGDYGYTF | TRBJ1-2 | TRBV4-2 | medium-sized | .
TGTGCCAGCAGCCCCCGGACAGGGGCCACTGAAGCTTTCTTT | CASSPRTGATEAFF | TRBJ1-1 | TRBV6-6 | . | TRBD1
TGTGCCAGTTACCGGGACAGGGTGCGGCATGAGCAGTTCTTC | CASYRDRVRHEQFF | TRBJ2-1 | TRBV28 | few | TRBD1
TGTGCCAGCAGTTTAAGTGGGGACAGGGGTCACGAGCAGTACTTC | CASSLSGDRGHEQYF | TRBJ2-7 | TRBV28 | . | TRBD1
TGTGCCTGGAGTAGGGACAGGGGGCGCGAGTTCTTC | CAWSRDRGREFF | TRBJ2-1 | TRBV30 | few | TRBD1
TGCAGTGCTTCAGCACCCGAGCAGTACTTC | CSASAPEQYF | TRBJ2-7 | TRBV20-1 | few | .
TGTGCCAGCAGCTTAGAAGGACAGGGGGCTTCGTCCCAGCATTTT | CASSLEGQGASSQHF | TRBJ1-5 | TRBV7-2 | . | TRBD1
TGTGCCAGCAGTTACGATCCTTATCATGGAGCAGCCAACACTGAAGCTTTCTTT | CASSYDPYHGAANTEAFF | TRBJ1-1 | TRBV6-5 | few | .
TGTGCCAGCAGTTACTCGCGGACTAGGGTGAGCAATGAGCAGTTCTTC | CASSYSRTRVSNEQFF | TRBJ2-1 | TRBV6-2/TRBV6-3 | many | TRBD2
TGTGCCAGCAGTCTTACCGGGACTAGCGGGAATAATGAGCAGTTCTTC | CASSLTGTSGNNEQFF | TRBJ2-1 | TRBV27 | few | TRBD2
TGTGCCAGCAGGAGGACAGGGCCGTACGAGCAGTACTTC | CASRRTGPYEQYF | TRBJ2-7 | TRBV6-1 | many | TRBD1
TGTGCCAGCAGCTTAGGGGGACAGGGAAACACCGGGGAGCTGTTTTTT | CASSLGGQGNTGELFF | TRBJ2-2 | TRBV7-3 | many | TRBD1
TGTGCCAGCAGTTTGTGGGGACAGGGAACAGATACGCAGTATTTT | CASSLWGQGTDTQYF | TRBJ2-3 | TRBV28 | few | TRBD1
TGCAGTGCTAGGGTGGGACTAGCGGGGTTTGAGACCCAGTACTTC | CSARVGLAGFETQYF | TRBJ2-5 | TRBV20-1 | . | TRBD2
TGTGCCAGCAGTTTAAGGTACACTGAAGCTTTCTTT | CASSLRYTEAFF | TRBJ1-1 | TRBV12-3/TRBV12-4 | . | .
TGTGCCAGCAGTGAAAGAGAGGCCGGGGAGCTGTTTTTT | CASSEREAGELFF | TRBJ2-2 | TRBV2 | many | .
TGCGCCAGCAGCCGCGGGACAGGGGCTGGAGGAAGATATGGCTACACCTTC | CASSRGTGAGGRYGYTF | TRBJ1-2 | TRBV5-1 | many | TRBD1
TGTGCCAGCACCTCCGGCAGCTCCTACGGGCAGTACTTC | CASTSGSSYGQYF | TRBJ2-7 | TRBV28 | . | .
TGCGCCAGCAGCTTGGGTAGCCCCTACGAGCAGTACTTC | CASSLGSPYEQYF | TRBJ2-7 | TRBV5-1 | few | .
TGCGCCAGCAGCTTTCGCACAGGGGTCGGACAAGAGACCCAGTACTTC | CASSFRTGVGQETQYF | TRBJ2-5 | TRBV5-1 | many | TRBD1
TGTGCCAGCAGCGCCGGGACGAATGAAGCTTTCTTT | CASSAGTNEAFF | TRBJ1-1 | TRBV6-5 | many | .
TGTGCCAGCAGCGTAAGAGATAGCGGCTATACAGATGCGCAGTATTTT | CASSVRDSGYTDAQYF | TRBJ2-3 | TRBV9 | . | .
TGCGCCAGCAGCCCCCGGACAGGGCGGAACTCTGAAGCTTTCTTT | CASSPRTGRNSEAFF | TRBJ1-1 | TRBV5-1 | . | TRBD1
TGTGCCAGCAACCTAGCGGGAGAGGGGGAGCAGTTCTTC | CASNLAGEGEQFF | TRBJ2-1 | TRBV7-2 | . | TRBD2
TGTGCCAGCAGGAGGCAGCGGGCGTTAACCGGGGAGCTGTTTTTT | CASRRQRALTGELFF | TRBJ2-2 | TRBV6-2/TRBV6-3 | . | .
TGTGCCAGCAGTTACCTGGGACAGGGGACAGAGACCCAGTACTTC | CASSYLGQGTETQYF | TRBJ2-5 | TRBV6-5 | few | TRBD1
TGTGCCAGCAGTGCAGGGGGTCACCGGGACAGCGAAAACACCATATATTTT | CASSAGGHRDSENTIYF | TRBJ1-3 | TRBV7-8 | . | TRBD1
TGCAGTGCTAGGAGGCCGGGAGGGACCGACGAGCAGTACTTC | CSARRPGGTDEQYF | TRBJ2-7 | TRBV20-1 | few | TRBD2
TGCAGTGCCGGGACCTACGGGGAGACCCAGTACTTC | CSAGTYGETQYF | TRBJ2-5 | TRBV20-1 | many | .
TGTGCCAGCAGCTTAGGACAGGGACTCAGCACAGATACGCAGTATTTT | CASSLGQGLSTDTQYF | TRBJ2-3 | TRBV7-2 | few | .
TGTGCCAGCAGCCAGCCGGGACTTCTCACCGGGGAGCTGTTTTTT | CASSQPGLLTGELFF | TRBJ2-2 | TRBV14 | few | .
TGTGCCAGCAGCCCTGGCGGTGCCTACGCCAATACGCAGTATTTT | CASSPGGAYANTQYF | TRBJ2-3 | TRBV5-4 | many | .